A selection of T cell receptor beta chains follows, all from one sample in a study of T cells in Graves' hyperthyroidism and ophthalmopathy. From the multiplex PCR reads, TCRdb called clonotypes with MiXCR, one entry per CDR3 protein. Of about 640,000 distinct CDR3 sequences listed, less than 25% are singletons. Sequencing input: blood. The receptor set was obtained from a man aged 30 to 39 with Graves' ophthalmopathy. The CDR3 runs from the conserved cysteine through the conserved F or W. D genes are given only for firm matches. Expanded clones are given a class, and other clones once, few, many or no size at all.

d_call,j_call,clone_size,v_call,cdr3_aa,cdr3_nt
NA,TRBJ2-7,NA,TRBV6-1,CASSEAGAAHSYEQYF,TGTGCCAGCAGTGAAGCCGGAGCGGCTCACTCCTACGAGCAGTACTTC
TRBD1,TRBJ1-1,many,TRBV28,CASRQSGGWAAFF,TGTGCCAGCAGACAGTCAGGGGGCTGGGCAGCTTTCTTT
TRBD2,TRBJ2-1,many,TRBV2,CASIMAAGAYNEQFF,TGTGCCAGCATAATGGCAGCGGGGGCCTACAATGAGCAGTTCTTC
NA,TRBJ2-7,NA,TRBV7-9,CASSPPGPQGEQYF,TGTGCCAGCAGCCCGCCGGGACCCCAAGGGGAGCAGTACTTC
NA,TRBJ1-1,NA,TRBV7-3,CASSSWLTGRGTEAFF,TGTGCCAGCAGCTCTTGGTTAACAGGGAGGGGCACTGAAGCTTTCTTT
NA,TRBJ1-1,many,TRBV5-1,CASRPGGERSNTEAFF,TGCGCCAGCAGGCCTGGGGGGGAAAGGAGCAACACTGAAGCTTTCTTT
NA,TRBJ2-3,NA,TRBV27,CASSLTGADTQYF,TGTGCCAGCAGTTTAACTGGGGCAGATACGCAGTATTTT
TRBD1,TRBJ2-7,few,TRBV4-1,CASSQETQGDEQYF,TGCGCCAGCAGCCAAGAAACGCAGGGGGACGAGCAGTACTTC
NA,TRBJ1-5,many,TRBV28,CASSSPDIRGDQPQHF,TGTGCCAGCAGTTCCCCCGACATCAGGGGCGATCAGCCCCAGCATTTT
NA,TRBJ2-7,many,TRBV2,CASGGQTYEQYF,TGTGCCAGCGGGGGACAAACCTACGAGCAGTACTTC
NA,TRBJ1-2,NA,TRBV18,CASSPRSENYGYTF,TGTGCCAGCTCACCACGCTCCGAAAACTATGGCTACACCTTC
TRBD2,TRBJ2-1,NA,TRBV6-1,CASRLAVHNEQFF,TGTGCCAGCAGGCTAGCGGTTCACAATGAGCAGTTCTTC
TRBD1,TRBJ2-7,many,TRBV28,CASSLLGTGNYEQYF,TGTGCCAGCAGTTTATTGGGGACAGGGAACTACGAGCAGTACTTC
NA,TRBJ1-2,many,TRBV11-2,CASSLGDTYGYTF,TGTGCCAGCAGCTTAGGGGACACCTATGGCTACACCTTC
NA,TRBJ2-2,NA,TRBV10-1,CASREQGGGELFF,TGCGCCAGCAGGGAACAGGGCGGCGGGGAGCTGTTTTTT
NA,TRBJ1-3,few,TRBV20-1,CSARDTLSSGNTIYF,TGCAGTGCTAGGGACACTCTGAGCTCTGGAAACACCATATATTTT
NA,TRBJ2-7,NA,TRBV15,CATSRADSEVYEQYF,TGTGCCACCAGCAGAGCGGACAGCGAAGTCTACGAGCAGTACTTC
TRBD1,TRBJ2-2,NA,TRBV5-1,CASSSLAQGDGELFF,TGCGCCAGCAGCTCTCTCGCTCAGGGGGATGGGGAACTGTTTTTT
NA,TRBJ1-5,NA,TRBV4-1,CASSQGRDGQPQHF,TGCGCCAGCAGCCAAGGAAGGGACGGACAGCCCCAGCATTTT
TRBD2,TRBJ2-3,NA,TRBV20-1,CSAGQAGGTDTQYF,TGCAGTGCCGGGCAGGCGGGAGGGACAGATACGCAGTATTTT
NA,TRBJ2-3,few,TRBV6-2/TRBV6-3,CASMAESSTDTQYF,TGTGCCAGCATGGCGGAGAGTAGCACAGATACGCAGTATTTT
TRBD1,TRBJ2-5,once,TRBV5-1,CASSLDKQGEYF,TGCGCCAGCAGCTTGGACAAACAGGGGGAGTACTTC
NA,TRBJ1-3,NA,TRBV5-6,CASSLNPAGNTIYF,TGTGCCAGCAGCTTGAATCCAGCCGGAAACACCATATATTTT
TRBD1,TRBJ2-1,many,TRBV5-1,CASSLPGQGYNEQFF,TGCGCCAGCAGCCTCCCGGGACAGGGCTACAATGAGCAGTTCTTC
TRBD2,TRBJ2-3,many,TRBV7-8,CASSRRTSGLSTDTQYF,TGTGCCAGCAGTCGTCGGACTAGCGGGTTGAGCACAGATACGCAGTATTTT
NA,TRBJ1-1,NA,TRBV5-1,CASSLERGRNTEAFF,TGCGCCAGCAGCTTGGAGAGGGGCAGGAACACTGAAGCTTTCTTT
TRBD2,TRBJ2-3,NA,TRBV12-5,CASGSGTSSTDTQYF,TGTGCTAGTGGTTCCGGGACTAGCAGCACAGATACGCAGTATTTT
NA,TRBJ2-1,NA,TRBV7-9,CASSLSGGKQFF,TGTGCCAGCAGCTTATCTGGCGGGAAGCAGTTCTTC
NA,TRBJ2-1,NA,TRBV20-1,CSAGPSNEQFF,TGCAGTGCGGGGCCGTCTAATGAGCAGTTCTTC
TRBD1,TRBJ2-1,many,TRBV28,CASSLRLLGGQGPNNEQFF,TGTGCCAGCAGTTTGAGGCTTTTAGGAGGACAGGGGCCTAACAATGAGCAGTTCTTC
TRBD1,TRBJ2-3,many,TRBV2,CASSDRQGADTQYF,TGTGCCAGCAGTGACAGACAGGGGGCAGATACGCAGTATTTT
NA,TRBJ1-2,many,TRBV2,CASSAGQGNYGYTF,TGTGCCAGCAGTGCAGGGCAGGGGAACTATGGCTACACCTTC
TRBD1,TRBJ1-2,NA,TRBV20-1,CSAWDSGSGYTF,TGCAGTGCTTGGGACAGTGGGTCCGGCTACACCTTC
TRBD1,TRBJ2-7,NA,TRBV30,CAWSMSTGWFEQYF,TGTGCCTGGAGCATGTCGACAGGGTGGTTCGAGCAGTACTTC
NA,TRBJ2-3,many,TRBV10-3,CAISDRDSTDTQYF,TGTGCCATCAGTGATCGGGATAGCACAGATACGCAGTATTTT
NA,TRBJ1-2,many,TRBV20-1,CSAGGGGYGYTF,TGCAGTGCTGGGGGAGGGGGATATGGCTACACCTTC
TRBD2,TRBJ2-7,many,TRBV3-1,CASSQGGTSGVYEQYF,TGTGCCAGCAGCCAGGGCGGAACTAGCGGGGTCTACGAGCAGTACTTC
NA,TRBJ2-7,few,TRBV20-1,CSARDGRGGNYEQYF,TGCAGTGCTAGGGACGGGAGAGGGGGAAATTACGAGCAGTACTTC
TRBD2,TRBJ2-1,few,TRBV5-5,CATNPLAGGPTPYNEQFF,TGTGCCACCAACCCCCTAGCGGGAGGGCCAACCCCCTACAATGAGCAGTTCTTC
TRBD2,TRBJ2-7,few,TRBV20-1,CSANSGLAGRSYEQYF,TGCAGTGCTAACTCCGGACTAGCGGGACGCTCCTACGAGCAGTACTTC
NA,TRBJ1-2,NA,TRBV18,CTSSPGTLESGMRGYTF,TGTACCAGCTCACCTGGGACGCTTGAGTCCGGTATGCGGGGCTACACCTTC
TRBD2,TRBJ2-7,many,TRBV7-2,CASSLLGLALSSYEQYF,TGTGCCAGCAGCTTACTGGGACTAGCGTTAAGCTCCTACGAGCAGTACTTC
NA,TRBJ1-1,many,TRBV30,CAWSETTPDTEAFF,TGTGCCTGGAGTGAAACAACACCAGACACTGAAGCTTTCTTT
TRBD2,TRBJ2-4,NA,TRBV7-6,CASSPGSGSGYIQYF,TGTGCCAGCAGCCCGGGGAGCGGGAGTGGGTACATTCAGTACTTC
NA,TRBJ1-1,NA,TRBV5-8,CASSLEAGINTEAFF,TGTGCCAGCAGCTTGGAGGCAGGAATCAACACTGAAGCTTTCTTT